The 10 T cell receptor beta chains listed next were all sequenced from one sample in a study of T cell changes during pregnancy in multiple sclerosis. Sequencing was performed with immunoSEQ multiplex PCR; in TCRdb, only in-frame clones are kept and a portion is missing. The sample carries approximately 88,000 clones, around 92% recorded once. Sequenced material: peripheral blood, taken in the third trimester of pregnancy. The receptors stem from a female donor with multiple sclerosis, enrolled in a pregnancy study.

CDR3 DNA: TGTGCCAGCAGCTCGATCCTCATGACAGAGAACACTGAAGCTTTCTTT. It is translated as CASSSILMTENTEAFF. This sequence joins TRBV28 and TRBJ1-1, with D possibly being TRBD1 (5 bases). CDR1 is MDHEN and CDR2 is SYDVKM in the germline V gene. The V end lost 6 bases, the J end lost 1 base, and 18 bases lay between the germline ends. There are 16 residues in the CDR3. The full variable domain, with the rest looked up from reference TRBV28 and TRBJ1-1, is DVKVTQSSRYLVKRTGEKVFLECVQDMDHENMFWYRQDPGLGLRLIYFSYDVKMKEKGDIPEGYSVSREKKERFSLILESASTNQTSMYLCASSSILMTENTEAFFGQGTRLTVV.

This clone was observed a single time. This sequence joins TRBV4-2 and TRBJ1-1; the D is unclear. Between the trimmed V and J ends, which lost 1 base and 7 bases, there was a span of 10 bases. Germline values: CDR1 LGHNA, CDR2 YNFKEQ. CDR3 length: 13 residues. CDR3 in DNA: TGTGCCAGCAGCCAAGTAGGTACAGTTGAAGCTTTCTTT. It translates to CASSQVGTVEAFF.

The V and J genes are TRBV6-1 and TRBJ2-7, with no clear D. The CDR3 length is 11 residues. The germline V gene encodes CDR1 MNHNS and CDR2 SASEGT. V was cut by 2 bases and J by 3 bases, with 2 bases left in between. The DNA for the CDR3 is TGTGCCAGCAGTGAACTCTACGAGCAGTACTTC. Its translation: CASSELYEQYF.

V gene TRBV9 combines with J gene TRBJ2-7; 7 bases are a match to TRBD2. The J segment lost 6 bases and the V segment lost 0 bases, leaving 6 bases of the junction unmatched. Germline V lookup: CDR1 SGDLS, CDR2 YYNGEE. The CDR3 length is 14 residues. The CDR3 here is CASSVERDAGEQYF. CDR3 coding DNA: TGTGCCAGCAGCGTAGAGCGGGACGCAGGCGAGCAGTACTTC.

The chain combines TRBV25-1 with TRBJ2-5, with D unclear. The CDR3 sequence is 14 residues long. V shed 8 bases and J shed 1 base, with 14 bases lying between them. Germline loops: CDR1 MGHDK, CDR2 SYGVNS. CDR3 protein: CASGSMGPQETQYF. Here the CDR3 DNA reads TGTGCCAGCGGGTCTATGGGCCCCCAAGAGACCCAGTACTTC.

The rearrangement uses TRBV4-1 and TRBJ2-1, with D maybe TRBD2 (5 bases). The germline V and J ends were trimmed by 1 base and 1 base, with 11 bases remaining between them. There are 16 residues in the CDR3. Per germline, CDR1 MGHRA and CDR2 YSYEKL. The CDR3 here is CASSQVRAASYNEQFF. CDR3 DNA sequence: TGCGCCAGCAGCCAAGTAAGAGCGGCATCCTACAATGAGCAGTTCTTC.

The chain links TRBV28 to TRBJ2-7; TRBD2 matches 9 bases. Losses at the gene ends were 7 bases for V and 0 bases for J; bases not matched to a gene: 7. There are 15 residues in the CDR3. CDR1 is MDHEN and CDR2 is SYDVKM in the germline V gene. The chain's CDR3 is CASNELAGRSYEQYF. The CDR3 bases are TGTGCCAGCAACGAACTAGCGGGTCGCTCCTACGAGCAGTACTTC.

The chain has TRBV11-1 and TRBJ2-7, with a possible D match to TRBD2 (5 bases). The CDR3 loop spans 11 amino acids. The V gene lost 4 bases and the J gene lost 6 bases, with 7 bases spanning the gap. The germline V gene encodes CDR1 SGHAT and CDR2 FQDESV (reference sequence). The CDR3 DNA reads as TGTGCCAGCAGCTCAGGACTCGAGCAGTACTTC. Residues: CASSSGLEQYF.

CDR3 nucleotide sequence: TGTGCCAGCAGTCCGGGAGGGCCTTCCAAAAACATTCAGTACTTC. Translation: CASSPGGPSKNIQYF. The chain links TRBV28 to TRBJ2-4, with TRBD2 matching 8 bases. This CDR3 comprises 15 residues. CDR1 MDHEN and CDR2 SYDVKM come from the germline V gene. With 5 bases clipped from V and 2 bases from J, the junction kept 5 bases outside the gene matches.

CDR3 sequence (DNA): TGCAGCGTAAGGGAGTCTGGCTACACCTTC. The encoded protein is CSVRESGYTF. The gene calls are TRBV29-1 and TRBJ1-2; no firm D call. The V gene lost 6 bases and the J gene lost 7 bases, with 9 bases spanning the gap. This CDR3 has 10 amino acids. Germline assignment: CDR1 SQVTM and CDR2 ANQGSEA.